This TCR beta chain was identified during a study of blood T cells in healthy people across ages (dated by TCRdb to about 2015). For the wider study: Template switching captured roughly one uniquely barcoded TCR beta cDNA molecule per two T cells in model experiments. The study analyzed two additional independent replicas of 1 million unique cDNA reads from the same blood draw for two donors, one aged 18 to 30 and one aged 80 or older. The donors were split into four age groups: young (average around 17 years), middle-aged (39), aged (roughly 65) and long-lived (over 75). Age-related changes in TCR beta repertoire diversity were measured in the study by deep sequencing normalized with unique cDNA molecular identifiers. To avoid experimental bias, donors of different ages were distributed randomly across sequencing lanes. The investigation overall reported the following: Observed TCR beta diversity correlated strongly with the percentage of naive T cells measured by flow cytometry. Estimates of total diversity from one million sequenced T cells were regarded as lower bounds and underestimates. As age increased, observed TCR beta diversity per million T cells dropped in a roughly linear way, and a significant reduction was already evident by age 40. Because the CMV infection status of the donors was unknown, age-related changes in expanded clonotypes may potentially have been confounded. The long-lived group showed more naive CD4+ T cells, fewer expanded clones and increased TCR diversity than the aged group, suggesting age selection. Because profiling used bulk unsorted PBMCs, naive and antigen-experienced compartments could not be compared conclusively.

The receptor library was made with 5' RACE. The second PCR ran for roughly 6 to 11 cycles and used a J-beta primer mix along with a sample-barcoded 5' primer. A unique molecular identifier was introduced onto each TCR beta cDNA molecule by a template-switch 5' adaptor carrying 12 random nucleotides. At least 3 million CDR3-containing paired-end reads were obtained from each sample. First-strand cDNA was synthesized from all RNA with the Mint cDNA synthesis kit, primed by a TRBC-specific oligonucleotide. Following uracil-DNA glycosylase treatment, all cDNA underwent a first 18-cycle PCR with the universal primers M1SS and BC2_uni_R. For the original study's pipeline: For normalization, 1 million high-quality reads were randomly selected from each sample, with every read carrying a distinct molecular identifier. Instead of being binned into consensus sequences, reads that shared molecular identifiers were thrown out. MiTCR, set to a Q25 quality threshold and the strictest error-elimination algorithm, was used for CDR3 identification, clonotype clustering and error correction. Lower-bound total TCR beta diversity was estimated with a nonparametric unseen species model using Euler transformation. Starting from the raw public reads, TCRdb applied fastp trimming at Q25, assembled clones with MiXCR and retained in-frame beta chains. Duplicate CDR3 protein sequences are folded into a single record with the most common DNA and genes. None of the V and J calls come from the authors' own analysis; TCRdb made them. Here the sample has over 1,500,000 distinct CDR3 sequences; about 39% occur a single time. More than 20% of the sample lies in the top ten.

As encoded in the germline V gene, CDR1 is SNHLY while CDR2 is FYNNEI. V is cut back by 7 bases and J by 0 bases, with 3 bases in the junction unmatched. The CDR3 runs 14 residues from the cysteine to the phenylalanine. The kept DNA is CDR3 alone, 42 bases in frame from the first base. As concerns this clonotype: The antigen it recognizes is unknown. No per-base quality is available; no much larger clone lies one base away.

Systemically healthy Caucasian individuals from Russia, some 36 in total and aged roughly 6 to 100 years, were included as donors. Approximately 10 milliliters of peripheral blood were collected from each donor into EDTA-treated Vacutainer tubes. Ficoll-Paque density-gradient centrifugation was used to isolate PBMCs, with at least 7 million per sample. Trizol reagent was used to extract total RNA from PBMCs, with at least 6 micrograms per sample. The percentages of naive CD45RAhigh/CD27high T cells were determined by flow cytometry on a PBMC aliquot from every donor. The clonotype comes from a human donor in good health. The chain joins TRBV2 to TRBJ2-1; 7 of the junction bases match TRBD1. Sequences were obtained from blood. The nucleotide sequence is TGTGCCAGCAAGTGGACAGGCTCCTACAATGAGCAGTTCTTC. It is translated as CASKWTGSYNEQFF. The entire variable domain, with the stretches around the CDR3 drawn from the reference TRBV2 and TRBJ2-1 proteins, is EPEVTQTPSHQVTQMGQEVILRCVPISNHLYFYWYRQILGQKVEFLVSFYNNEISEKSEIFDDQFSVERPDGSNFTLKIRSTKLEDSAMYFCASKWTGSYNEQFFGPGTRLTVL.